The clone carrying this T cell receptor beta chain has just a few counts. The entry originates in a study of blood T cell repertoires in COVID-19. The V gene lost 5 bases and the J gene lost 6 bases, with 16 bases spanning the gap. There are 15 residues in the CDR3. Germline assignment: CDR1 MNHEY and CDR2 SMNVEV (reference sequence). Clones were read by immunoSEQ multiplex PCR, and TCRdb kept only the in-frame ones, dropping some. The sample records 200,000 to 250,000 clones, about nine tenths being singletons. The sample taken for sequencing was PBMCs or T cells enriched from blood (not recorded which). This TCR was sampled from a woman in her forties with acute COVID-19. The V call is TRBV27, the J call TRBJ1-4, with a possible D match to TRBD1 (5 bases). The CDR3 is CASSPLARGDEKLFF. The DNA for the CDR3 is TGTGCCAGCAGTCCCCTCGCTCGGGGGGATGAAAAACTGTTTTTT. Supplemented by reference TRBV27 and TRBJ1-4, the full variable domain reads EAQVTQNPRYLITVTGKKLTVTCSQNMNHEYMSWYRQDPGLGLRQIYYSMNVEVTDKGDVPEGYKVSRKEKRNFPLILESPSPNQTSLYFCASSPLARGDEKLFFGSGTQLSVL.